The 3 T cell receptor beta chains presented below share a single source sample, sequenced in a study of OX40 agonist ivuxolimab in advanced cancers. The repertoire was sequenced with immunoSEQ multiplex PCR; TCRdb's copy has only in-frame clones and lacks some. This sample has roughly 83,000 clones, with 70% to 85% found just once. The source material was CD4+ or CD8+ T cells sorted from blood, sampled in a trial of the OX40 agonist ivuxolimab. The origin of the receptors is an adult with an advanced solid tumor such as melanoma, head and neck, liver or kidney cancer.

The chain recombines TRBV7-9 with TRBJ2-6, with TRBD2 identical over 8 bases. Germline V lookup: CDR1 SEHNR, CDR2 FQNEAQ (reference sequence). V gave up 5 bases and J gave up 0 bases; unmatched junction bases: 12. There are 19 residues in the CDR3. The CDR3 coding sequence is TGTGCCAGCAGCCCGTGGTTCGGGGGGGCCAGCTCTGGGGCCAACGTCCTGACTTTC. Translated, it gives CASSPWFGGASSGANVLTF. Supplemented by reference TRBV7-9 and TRBJ2-6, the full variable domain reads DTGVSQNPRHKITKRGQNVTFRCDPISEHNRLYWYRQTLGQGPEFLTYFQNEAQLEKSRLLSDRFSAERPKGSFSTLEIQRTEQGDSAMYLCASSPWFGGASSGANVLTFGAGSRLTVL.

This rearrangement joins TRBV11-1 to TRBJ1-1; unclear D gene. CDR3 size: 14 residues. V was pared by 7 bases and J by 1 base, with 13 bases between. CDR1 SGHAT and CDR2 FQDESV come from the germline V gene (reference sequence). The CDR3 DNA is TGTGCCAGCACCCTACAGAGGGCGAACACTGAAGCTTTCTTT. Protein sequence: CASTLQRANTEAFF. Complete variable domain (other parts from reference TRBV11-1 and TRBJ1-1): EAEVAQSPRYKITEKSQAVAFWCDPISGHATLYWYRQILGQGPELLVQFQDESVVDDSQLPKDRFSAERLKGVDSTLKIQPAELGDSAMYLCASTLQRANTEAFFGQGTRLTVV.

The chain links TRBV5-1 to TRBJ1-1, with TRBD1 as a possible D gene (5 bases). The CDR3 runs to 12 residues. The ends were cut back, 0 bases at V and 11 bases at J, with 11 bases in the middle. Germline CDR1 SGHRS, CDR2 YFSETQ. DNA of the CDR3: TGCGCCAGCAGCTTGGAAATCGGGACTGCTTTCTTT. This encodes CASSLEIGTAFF.